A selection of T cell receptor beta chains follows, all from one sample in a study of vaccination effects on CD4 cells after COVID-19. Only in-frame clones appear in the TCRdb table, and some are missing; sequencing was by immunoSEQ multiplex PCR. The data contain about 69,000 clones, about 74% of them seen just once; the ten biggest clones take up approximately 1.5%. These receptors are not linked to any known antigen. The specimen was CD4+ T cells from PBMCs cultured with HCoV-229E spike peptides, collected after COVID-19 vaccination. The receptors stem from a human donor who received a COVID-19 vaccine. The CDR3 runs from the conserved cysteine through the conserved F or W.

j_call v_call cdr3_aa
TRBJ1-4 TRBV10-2 CASSADRGANEKLFF
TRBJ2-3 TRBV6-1 CASSETRGTTDTQYF
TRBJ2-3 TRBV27 CASGLRPQLTDTQYF
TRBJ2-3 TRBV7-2 CASSSRGQGEGYTQYF
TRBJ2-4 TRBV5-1 CASSLAVMTGNIQYF
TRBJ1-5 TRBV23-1 CASSSGQGSNQPQHF
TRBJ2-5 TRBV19 CASSTKGQGQQETQYF
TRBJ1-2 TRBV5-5 CASSLGQLGYGYTF
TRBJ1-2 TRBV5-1 CASSLGGPNYGYTF
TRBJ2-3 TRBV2 CASSEPRWTSGGEPDTQYF
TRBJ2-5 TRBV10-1 CASSESKAPPQETQYF
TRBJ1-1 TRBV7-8 CASSPPWGPNLMNTEAFF
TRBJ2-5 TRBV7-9 CASSQTRSIETQYF
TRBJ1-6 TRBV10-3 CAISHGTDNSPLHF
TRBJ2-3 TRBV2 CASRLGTDTQYF
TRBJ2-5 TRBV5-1 CASSQGQGGQATQYF
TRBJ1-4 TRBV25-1 CASSAAGTVNEKLFF
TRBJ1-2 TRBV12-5 CASGRTPGPQANYGYTF
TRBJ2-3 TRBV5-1 CASSLSRSTDTQYF
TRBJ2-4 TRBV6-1 CASSEIGQSLAKNIQYF
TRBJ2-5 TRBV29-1 CSVRGTNQETQYF
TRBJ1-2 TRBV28 CASRASGGGYGYTF
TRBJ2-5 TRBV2 CASIPDRVQETQYF
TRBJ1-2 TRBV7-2 CASSLVGTGGNYGYTF
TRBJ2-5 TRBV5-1 CASSPGGGETQYF
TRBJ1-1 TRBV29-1 CSVDRGTEAFF
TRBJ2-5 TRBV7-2 CASSLFGDQETQYF
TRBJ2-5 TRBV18 CASSPPAGGETQYF
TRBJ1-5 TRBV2 CASSVAGAGNQPQHF
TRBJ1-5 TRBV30 CAWSPLSGVQPQHF